A selection of T cell receptor beta chains follows, all from one sample in a study of blood T cell repertoires in COVID-19. Libraries were prepared by immunoSEQ multiplex PCR; TCRdb keeps only in-frame clonotypes and omits some of them. This repertoire shows 60,000 or so clones, about 89% found once; its top ten account for about 1.5%. Specimen: peripheral blood. Receptors were obtained from a man in his 60s with acute or convalescent COVID-19. The CDR3 runs from the conserved cysteine through the conserved F or W. Fields, in order: J gene, clone size, D gene, V gene, CDR3 protein, CDR3 DNA. The D gene is left open where the match is weak. The size entry is marked missing in some rows and otherwise reads once, few, many or a size class.

j_gene: TRBJ1-1; abundance: .; d_gene: .; v_gene: TRBV7-8; CDR3aa: CASSSSRDTEAFF; CDR3nt: TGTGCCAGCAGTTCCAGCAGGGACACTGAAGCTTTCTTT
j_gene: TRBJ1-6; abundance: .; d_gene: .; v_gene: TRBV6-5; CDR3aa: CASKKGQPNNSPLHF; CDR3nt: TGTGCCAGCAAGAAAGGACAGCCGAATAATTCACCCCTCCACTTT
j_gene: TRBJ1-1; abundance: .; d_gene: .; v_gene: TRBV20-1; CDR3aa: CSASRQAEAFF; CDR3nt: TGCAGTGCTAGTAGACAGGCTGAAGCTTTCTTT
j_gene: TRBJ2-7; abundance: .; d_gene: .; v_gene: TRBV29-1; CDR3aa: CSVEDGEQYF; CDR3nt: TGCAGCGTTGAGGATGGAGAACAGTACTTC
j_gene: TRBJ1-4; abundance: .; d_gene: .; v_gene: TRBV13; CDR3aa: CASSSNRQAHEKLFF; CDR3nt: TGTGCCAGCAGCTCGAACCGACAGGCTCATGAAAAACTGTTTTTT
j_gene: TRBJ2-5; abundance: .; d_gene: TRBD2; v_gene: TRBV5-6; CDR3aa: CASTILAGDPETQYF; CDR3nt: TGTGCCAGCACGATACTAGCGGGGGATCCGGAGACCCAGTACTTC
j_gene: TRBJ1-4; abundance: .; d_gene: .; v_gene: TRBV15; CDR3aa: CATSPEVNEKLFF; CDR3nt: TGTGCCACCAGCCCGGAGGTCAATGAAAAACTGTTTTTT
j_gene: TRBJ1-1; abundance: .; d_gene: .; v_gene: TRBV5-1; CDR3aa: CASSLPGRGTNTEAFF; CDR3nt: TGCGCCAGCAGCTTGCCTGGAAGGGGAACCAACACTGAAGCTTTCTTT
j_gene: TRBJ1-4; abundance: .; d_gene: .; v_gene: TRBV2; CDR3aa: CASSEGRRSNEKLFF; CDR3nt: TGTGCCAGCAGTGAAGGCCGGCGGTCTAATGAAAAACTGTTTTTT
j_gene: TRBJ1-2; abundance: .; d_gene: TRBD1; v_gene: TRBV6-5; CDR3aa: CASSYSPRGRIDGYTF; CDR3nt: TGTGCCAGCAGTTACTCCCCCAGGGGGCGCATCGATGGCTACACCTTC
j_gene: TRBJ1-2; abundance: .; d_gene: .; v_gene: TRBV7-3; CDR3aa: CASSHPGSGYTF; CDR3nt: TGTGCCAGCAGCCACCCTGGCTCGGGCTACACCTTC
j_gene: TRBJ2-7; abundance: .; d_gene: .; v_gene: TRBV28; CDR3aa: CASSRDIREQYF; CDR3nt: TGTGCCAGCAGCCGGGACATCCGCGAGCAGTACTTC
j_gene: TRBJ1-1; abundance: .; d_gene: TRBD1; v_gene: TRBV3-1/TRBV3-2; CDR3aa: CASSPRTGGMNTEAFF; CDR3nt: TGTGCCAGCAGCCCACGGACAGGGGGGATGAACACTGAAGCTTTCTTT
j_gene: TRBJ2-1; abundance: .; d_gene: .; v_gene: TRBV6-5; CDR3aa: CASSSLRDSWFF; CDR3nt: TGTGCCAGCAGTTCCCTGCGGGATTCATGGTTCTTC
j_gene: TRBJ2-6; abundance: .; d_gene: TRBD1; v_gene: TRBV5-4; CDR3aa: CASSPKTGIFAGANVLTF; CDR3nt: TGTGCCAGCAGCCCGAAGACAGGGATCTTTGCTGGGGCCAACGTCCTGACTTTC
j_gene: TRBJ2-7; abundance: .; d_gene: .; v_gene: TRBV5-1; CDR3aa: CASSRTASSYEQYF; CDR3nt: TGCGCCAGCAGCCGGACTGCCAGCTCCTACGAGCAGTACTTC
j_gene: TRBJ2-3; abundance: .; d_gene: TRBD2; v_gene: TRBV7-9; CDR3aa: CASSPRGGPGGTDTQYF; CDR3nt: TGTGCCAGCAGCCCGCGGGGGGGGCCTGGAGGAACAGATACGCAGTATTTT
j_gene: TRBJ1-1; abundance: .; d_gene: .; v_gene: TRBV4-2; CDR3aa: CASSPTPGSNTEAFF; CDR3nt: TGTGCCAGCAGCCCCACGCCCGGGTCCAACACTGAAGCTTTCTTT
j_gene: TRBJ1-4; abundance: .; d_gene: .; v_gene: TRBV6-5; CDR3aa: CASSETGLWEKLFF; CDR3nt: TGTGCCAGCAGCGAGACAGGCTTATGGGAAAAACTGTTTTTT
j_gene: TRBJ2-2; abundance: .; d_gene: TRBD1; v_gene: TRBV4-1; CDR3aa: CASRNTGTGGSTGELFF; CDR3nt: TGCGCCAGCAGGAACACGGGGACAGGGGGTAGCACCGGGGAGCTGTTTTTT
j_gene: TRBJ1-4; abundance: .; d_gene: TRBD1; v_gene: TRBV6-1; CDR3aa: CASSESRMGKGAPNEKLFF; CDR3nt: TGTGCCAGCAGTGAAAGTCGTATGGGGAAGGGGGCGCCTAATGAAAAACTGTTTTTT
j_gene: TRBJ2-7; abundance: .; d_gene: .; v_gene: TRBV27; CDR3aa: CASSLRQWTYEQYF; CDR3nt: TGTGCCAGCAGTTTAAGACAGTGGACCTACGAGCAGTACTTC
j_gene: TRBJ1-1; abundance: .; d_gene: .; v_gene: TRBV19; CDR3aa: CASSIAHRQTEAFF; CDR3nt: TGTGCCAGTAGTATAGCCCACAGACAGACTGAAGCTTTCTTT
j_gene: TRBJ2-7; abundance: .; d_gene: .; v_gene: TRBV30; CDR3aa: CAWKRIFSGGGIYEQYF; CDR3nt: TGTGCCTGGAAGCGAATTTTCTCGGGCGGCGGGATCTACGAGCAGTACTTC
j_gene: TRBJ1-5; abundance: once; d_gene: .; v_gene: TRBV5-1; CDR3aa: CASSLDGDQPQHF; CDR3nt: TGCGCCAGCAGCTTGGACGGGGATCAGCCCCAGCATTTT
j_gene: TRBJ2-1; abundance: .; d_gene: .; v_gene: TRBV7-9; CDR3aa: CASSLPTYNEQFF; CDR3nt: TGTGCCAGCAGCTTACCTACCTACAATGAGCAGTTCTTC
j_gene: TRBJ1-1; abundance: once; d_gene: TRBD1; v_gene: TRBV5-1; CDR3aa: CASSLLPGGLSTEAFF; CDR3nt: TGCGCCAGCAGCTTACTACCAGGGGGCCTGAGCACTGAAGCTTTCTTT
j_gene: TRBJ2-5; abundance: .; d_gene: .; v_gene: TRBV18; CDR3aa: CASSPRQQETQYF; CDR3nt: TGTGCCAGCTCACCACGGCAGCAAGAGACCCAGTACTTC
j_gene: TRBJ1-4; abundance: once; d_gene: TRBD1; v_gene: TRBV9; CDR3aa: CASSSGTVSNEKLFF; CDR3nt: TGTGCCAGCAGCTCAGGGACAGTAAGTAATGAAAAACTGTTTTTT